These 20 T cell receptor beta chains were all obtained from the same sample, sequenced in a study of blood T cells in healthy people across ages. A second roughly 6 to 12 cycle PCR used barcoded and J-beta primers. TCRdb re-called the 5' RACE reads with MiXCR, one entry per CDR3 protein. This sample has 1.8 million or so distinct CDR3 sequences, with 35% to 50% found just once. The sample consisted of blood. The receptors derive from a human donor in good health.

The genes are TRBV7-2 and TRBJ2-1, with 7 bases identical to TRBD2. Germline V gene data show CDR1 as SGHTA and CDR2 as FQGNSA. The CDR3 runs to 16 residues. Trimming at V came to 3 bases and at J to 0 bases, leaving 5 bases not matched to a gene. CDR3 in amino acids: CASSLSGMSSYNEQFF. In DNA, the CDR3 is TGTGCCAGCAGCTTGAGCGGGATGTCCTCCTACAATGAGCAGTTCTTC.

This clonotype was counted only a few times. This sequence joins TRBV7-6 and TRBJ1-1; D is undetermined. V gave up 2 bases and J gave up 5 bases, with 15 bases separating them. Germline lookup yields CDR1 SGHVS and CDR2 FNYEAQ. The CDR3 is 15 amino acids. This CDR3 is CASSLSTGSGTEAFF. For the CDR3, the DNA is TGTGCCAGCAGCTTATCAACGGGGAGTGGGACTGAAGCTTTCTTT. Full variable domain (remainder filled in from reference TRBV7-6 and TRBJ1-1): GAGVSQSPRYKVTKRGQDVALRCDPISGHVSLYWYRQALGQGPEFLTYFNYEAQQDKSGLPNDRFSAERPEGSISTLTIQRTEQRDSAMYRCASSLSTGSGTEAFFGQGTRLTVV.

On this clonotype itself: A junction end diverges from the germline sequence, so it may reflect a read error. V gene TRBV3-1 combines with J gene TRBJ2-7; 9 bases fit TRBD1. From germline, CDR1 is LGHDT and CDR2 YNNKEL (reference sequence). CDR3 length: 16 residues. The CDR3 bases are TGCGCCAGCAGCCGAGGACGGGGGACAGGGAATTTCGGGCAGTACTTC. This sequence encodes CASSRGRGTGNFGQYF.

J is TRBJ2-3 and V is TRBV20-1, with 10 bases that match TRBD2. This CDR3 is built from 15 residues. Losses at the gene ends were 3 bases for V and 5 bases for J; bases not matched to a gene: 8. In germline, CDR1 is DFQATT, CDR2 SNEGSKA (reference sequence). The CDR3 loop reads CSASGLAGAGDTQYF. The CDR3 DNA sequence: TGCAGTGCTAGTGGTCTAGCGGGGGCGGGAGATACGCAGTATTTT.

The gene calls are TRBV5-5 and TRBJ2-5; tentatively, D is TRBD1 (5 bases). Per the germline V gene, CDR1 is SGHKS and CDR2 is YYEKEE (reference sequence). There are 13 residues in the CDR3. V shed 8 bases and J shed 2 bases, with 13 bases lying between them. Written as DNA, the CDR3 is TGTGCCAGTCGACAGCCTATACAAGAGACCCAGTACTTC. Its protein product is CASRQPIQETQYF.

The chain has TRBV10-3 and TRBJ1-2; TRBD1 aligns across 9 bases. V shed 5 bases, J shed 6 bases, and the junction held 7 bases outside the gene matches. The CDR3 has 14 residues. Germline CDR1 ENHRY, CDR2 SYGVKD. Here the CDR3 reads CAISPGQGIDGYTF. CDR3 coding DNA: TGTGCCATCAGTCCGGGACAGGGTATAGATGGCTACACCTTC.

In this sample, this clonotype turned up a few times. This chain links TRBV11-3 with TRBJ2-5; the match to TRBD2 covers 7 bases. The CDR3 covers 15 residues. The junction had 11 bases not matched to a gene; V was cut back by 5 bases and J by 5 bases. Looked up from germline, CDR1 is SGHNT and CDR2 is YENEEA. For the CDR3, the DNA is TGTGCCAGCAGCAAATCCAGCGGGGTTGGGGAGACCCAGTACTTC. Translating it yields CASSKSSGVGETQYF.

This chain links TRBV7-2 with TRBJ1-2; D call uncertain. The germline gives CDR1 SGHTA, CDR2 FQGNSA. The V gene lost 2 bases and the J gene lost 0 bases, with 7 bases spanning the gap. The CDR3 extends over 14 amino acids. CDR3 nucleotides: TGTGCCAGCAGCTTAACCCAAGCTAACTATGGCTACACCTTC. Residues: CASSLTQANYGYTF. The variable domain in full, with the rest retrieved from reference TRBV7-2 and TRBJ1-2, is GAGVSQSPSNKVTEKGKDVELRCDPISGHTALYWYRQSLGQGLEFLIYFQGNSAPDKSGLPSDRFSAERTGGSVSTLTIQRTQQEDSAVYLCASSLTQANYGYTFGSGTRLTVV.

This chain connects TRBV2 to TRBJ1-5; D is possibly TRBD1 (6 bases). The V gene lost 7 bases and the J gene lost 3 bases, with 10 bases spanning the gap. CDR3 length: 13 amino acids. CDR1 and CDR2 from the germline V gene are SNHLY and FYNNEI. CDR3 in DNA: TGTGCCAGCAACAGGGAAAACAATCAGCCCCAGCATTTT. Translated: CASNRENNQPQHF.

The V call is TRBV11-2, the J call TRBJ2-1; possibly TRBD2 for D (6 bases). CDR1 and CDR2 (germline): SGHAT, FQNNGV. The CDR3 sequence is 16 residues long. The V gene lost 6 bases and the J gene lost 2 bases, with 17 bases spanning the gap. DNA for the CDR3: TGTGCCAGCAGGTCGATTGGGGGGAGGACCTACAATGAGCAGTTCTTC. Translation: CASRSIGGRTYNEQFF.

The rearrangement joins TRBV9 to TRBJ1-4; 9 bases are shared with TRBD1. The CDR3 has 18 amino acids. CDR1 is SGDLS, CDR2 YYNGEE, per germline. Unmatched junction bases numbered 13, after V lost 0 bases and J lost 7 bases. The CDR3 spells CASSVDDRGSGASEKLFF. The CDR3 bases are TGTGCCAGCAGCGTAGACGACAGGGGGAGCGGTGCGAGTGAAAAACTGTTTTTT.

This clonotype was seen only once. The chain employs TRBV6-6 and TRBJ1-4; D is perhaps TRBD1 (5 bases). Germline CDR1 is MNHNY and CDR2 is SVGAGI (reference sequence). Deletions cut 2 bases from V and 15 bases from J, with 25 bases between. This CDR3 region has 16 residues. Written as DNA, the CDR3 is TGTGCCAGCAGTTACGTGGTAGGGAAAGGCCAGGGAAGGATGTTTTTT. This translates into CASSYVVGKGQGRMFF.

This CDR3 is CSVAAQGGYEQYF. The CDR3, as DNA: TGCAGCGTTGCCGCCCAGGGAGGCTACGAGCAGTACTTC. The rearrangement uses TRBV29-1 and TRBJ2-7, with D maybe TRBD2 (6 bases). The germline V gene has CDR1 SQVTM and CDR2 ANQGSEA. V dropped 4 bases and J dropped 3 bases, with 13 bases sitting between them. This CDR3 contains 13 residues.

The rearrangement uses TRBV29-1 and TRBJ1-6; 10 bases match TRBD1. Trimming took 6 bases from V and 5 from J; bases not matched to a gene: 1. CDR1 and CDR2 from the germline V gene are SQVTM and ANQGSEA. The CDR3 is made up of 13 amino acids. CDR3 region: CSVGTGDNSPLHF. The DNA for the CDR3 is TGCAGCGTCGGGACAGGGGATAATTCACCCCTCCACTTT.

The sample holds a few counts of this clonotype. The chain couples TRBV7-6 to TRBJ1-1, with D unclear. Germline assignment: CDR1 SGHVS and CDR2 FNYEAQ. The CDR3 loop spans 13 amino acids. Trimming stripped 5 bases from V and 3 bases from J, with 10 bases between. The CDR3 reads CASSVYQYTEAFF. The CDR3 DNA reads TGTGCCAGCAGCGTCTACCAGTACACTGAAGCTTTCTTT.

This clonotype was detected only a few times. The V call is TRBV9, the J call TRBJ2-3; 13 bases agree with TRBD2. J was trimmed by 2 bases and V by 3 bases; bases with no gene match: 3. Germline-derived CDR1 and CDR2 are SGDLS and YYNGEE. The CDR3 sequence is 16 residues long. Written as DNA, the CDR3 is TGTGCCAGCAGCGACGGGACTAGCGGGGCCACAGATACGCAGTATTTT. Amino acids: CASSDGTSGATDTQYF. Combining the CDR3 with reference TRBV9 and TRBJ2-3 gives the whole variable domain DSGVTQTPKHLITATGQRVTLRCSPRSGDLSVYWYQQSLDQGLQFLIQYYNGEERAKGNILERFSAQQFPDLHSELNLSSLELGDSALYFCASSDGTSGATDTQYFGPGTRLTVL.

This clonotype was seen ten or more times. The chain recombines TRBV5-5 with TRBJ1-4; D remains ambiguous. With 5 bases removed from V and 7 bases from J, the gap between germline ends came to 9 bases. The V gene's germline CDR1 is SGHKS and CDR2 YYEKEE (reference sequence). The CDR3 runs to 12 residues. DNA for the CDR3: TGTGCCAGCAGTTCCTTGGGTGAAAAACTGTTTTTT. Its protein product is CASSSLGEKLFF.

This chain uses TRBV6-4 with TRBJ1-5; D not resolved. CDR1 is MRHNA, CDR2 SNTAGT, per germline. CDR3 size: 13 residues. With 6 bases removed from V and 5 bases from J, the gap between germline ends came to 11 bases. The CDR3 reads CASSEDGDQPQHF. CDR3 nucleotide sequence: TGTGCCAGCAGCGAGGACGGAGATCAGCCCCAGCATTTT.

This clonotype was seen more than once but under ten times. This chain links TRBV5-1 with TRBJ2-3; D unresolved. This CDR3 spans 15 amino acids. Germline assignment: CDR1 SGHRS and CDR2 YFSETQ. The ends were cut back, 4 bases at V and 2 bases at J, with 14 bases in the middle. The DNA for the CDR3 is TGCGCCAGCAGCCCCGACACCGCTTACACAGATACGCAGTATTTT. Protein sequence: CASSPDTAYTDTQYF.

J is TRBJ2-7 and V is TRBV7-8; TRBD1 aligns across 8 bases. CDR3 length equals 15 residues. Germline trimming cut 5 bases from V and 4 bases from J; bases unmatched to any gene: 10. Germline CDR1 reads SGHVS; CDR2 reads FQNEAQ. Here the CDR3 reads CASSQRTGPLYEQYF. In nucleotides, the CDR3 is TGTGCCAGCAGCCAGAGGACAGGGCCGTTGTACGAGCAGTACTTC.